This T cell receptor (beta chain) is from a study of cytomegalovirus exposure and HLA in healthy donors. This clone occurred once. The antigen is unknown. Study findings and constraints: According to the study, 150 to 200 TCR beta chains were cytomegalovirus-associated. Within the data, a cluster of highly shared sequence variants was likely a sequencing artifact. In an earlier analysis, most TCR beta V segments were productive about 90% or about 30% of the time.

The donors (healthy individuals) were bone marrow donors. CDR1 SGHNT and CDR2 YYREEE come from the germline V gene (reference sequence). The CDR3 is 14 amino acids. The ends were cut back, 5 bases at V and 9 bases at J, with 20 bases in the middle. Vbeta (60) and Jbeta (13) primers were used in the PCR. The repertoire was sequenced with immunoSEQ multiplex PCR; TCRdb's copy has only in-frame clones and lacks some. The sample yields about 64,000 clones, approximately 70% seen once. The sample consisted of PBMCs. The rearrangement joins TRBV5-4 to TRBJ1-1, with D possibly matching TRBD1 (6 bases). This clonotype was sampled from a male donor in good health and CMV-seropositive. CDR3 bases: TGTGCCAGCAGGACCCACGGGGGGCCCATTCAAGCTTTCTTT. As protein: CASRTHGGPIQAFF.